This paragraph covers one T cell receptor (beta chain) sequence. What antigen it recognizes has not been identified. The record has no base qualities; no much larger clone is one base away. Trimming takes 3 bases from V and 9 bases from J, and the germline ends sit 9 bases apart. Spanning cysteine to phenylalanine, the CDR3 consists of 12 amino acids. Just the 36-base CDR3 DNA is kept, in frame starting at base 1. CDR1 and CDR2 (SGHTA, FQGNSA) derive from the germline V gene. The data originate from a study of human T cells and chemical hapten exposure (dated by TCRdb to about 2021). Context from the whole study: Libraries were pooled for sequencing, and per-sample TCR yields varied mainly because of small differences in library volumes within the pool. This study followed changes in the peripheral blood TCR repertoire in vivo during primary and secondary sensitization of alopecia patients to the hapten diphenylcyclopropenone (DPC). For every blood RNA sample, sequencing covered both the TCR alpha and TCR beta chains. Beyond this particular receptor, the publication reports: DPC sensitization did not change the number of TCRs with a frequency above 1 in 1000, and there was no evidence of changes in global repertoire structure. After repeated subsampling, changes were observed in the strength of the expansion versus patch-test correlation and in the threshold at which the correlation became significant.

Libraries were prepared through 5' RACE. The instrument was an Illumina MiSeq. Library preparation attached unique molecular identifiers to individual cDNA molecules for quantitative, reproducible TCR counting. The paper's data handling went like this. Samples had a median of 95,638 TCRs, with a range from roughly 23,224 to 750,000. The Decombinator software suite was used to annotate V, J and CDR3 in the TCR reads. Every sample was subsampled to the same number of TCRs (28,000) for the PS versus PT1 abundance plots. Expanded TCRs were defined as absent before sensitization and observed at least eight times at the 2-week time point. In-frame beta chains were kept once TCRdb had trimmed the public reads at Q25 with fastp and called clones with MiXCR. Rows with one shared CDR3 protein collapse into an entry with the most common genes and DNA. It is TCRdb's table, rather than the study itself, that gives the V and J calls and clone size. The sample profile shows roughly 82,000 distinct CDR3 sequences; about 16% of them were found once. The ten most abundant clones make up around 7% of the sample.

Total RNA was extracted from unfractionated whole blood that had been collected in Tempus Blood RNA tubes. Roughly 5 healthy volunteers were used as TCR sequencing controls and were bled at day 0, 2 weeks and 6 weeks. The rearrangement combines TRBV7-2 with TRBJ2-1, with the D gene too uncertain to name. This receptor was obtained from a female donor in good health. The encoded CDR3 is CASSLGRTEQFF. The DNA sequence is given as TGTGCCAGCAGCTTGGGTAGGACTGAGCAGTTCTTC.